What follows describes a single TCR beta chain. Profiled with immunoSEQ multiplex PCR; TCRdb holds only in-frame clones, not every one. The sample consists of around 50,000 clones, roughly 83% of them appearing once. The CDR3 contains 14 residues. Per the germline V gene, CDR1 is MNHEY and CDR2 is SVGAGI. The V gene end was trimmed by 4 bases and the J gene end by 4 bases; junction bases not matched to a gene: 6. The entry originates in a study of blood T cell repertoires in COVID-19. Whole-study context: Collection of acute and convalescent COVID-19 samples took place in the United States, Italy and Spain.

Sample: peripheral blood. The genes are TRBV6-5 and TRBJ1-2; 7 nucleotides agree with TRBD1. The receptor comes from a man between 65 and 80 years old with acute or convalescent COVID-19. CDR3 region: CASSSGGRSYGYTF. CDR3 nucleotide sequence: TGTGCCAGCAGTTCAGGGGGTAGGAGCTATGGCTACACCTTC.